The next 32 T cell receptor beta chains were all read from a single sample in a study of control samples from healthy donors and cancer patients. The assay was immunoSEQ multiplex PCR, and TCRdb's table has in-frame clones only and misses some. The data contain about 170,000 clones, 70% to 90% of them singletons. Sequencing was carried out using blood. Source of these receptors: a man in his thirties or forties in good health.

The V gene is TRBV6-1, the J gene TRBJ2-7, with TRBD1 identical over 7 bases. Losses at the gene ends were 5 bases for V and 0 bases for J; bases not matched to a gene: 4. Per the germline V gene, CDR1 is MNHNS and CDR2 is SASEGT. The CDR3 length is 14 residues. The CDR3 loop reads CASSFAGGSYEQYF. The CDR3 bases are TGTGCCAGCAGTTTCGCAGGGGGCTCCTACGAGCAGTACTTC.

The chain links TRBV7-6 to TRBJ1-1, with D tentatively TRBD1 (6 bases). CDR1 and CDR2 from the germline V gene are SGHVS and FNYEAQ. V dropped 1 base and J dropped 7 bases, with 19 bases sitting between them. The CDR3 loop spans 16 amino acids. CDR3 sequence: CASSLVPTGSISEAFF. DNA for the CDR3: TGTGCCAGCAGCTTAGTTCCAACAGGGTCGATAAGTGAAGCTTTCTTT.

This chain links TRBV18 with TRBJ1-6; D is perhaps TRBD1 (6 bases). Between the trimmed V and J ends, which lost 2 bases and 5 bases, there was a span of 7 bases. This CDR3 spans 14 amino acids. CDR1 and CDR2 from the germline V gene are KGHSH and LQKENI. The CDR3 coding sequence is TGTGCCAGCTCACCAAGGGGGGATAATTCACCCCTCCACTTT. Encoded protein: CASSPRGDNSPLHF.

The J gene is TRBJ2-5, the V gene TRBV29-1; TRBD1 might be the D (5 bases). This CDR3 is built from 12 residues. V was clipped by 1 base and J by 6 bases, with 9 bases between them. Per the germline V gene, CDR1 is SQVTM and CDR2 is ANQGSEA. In DNA, the CDR3 is TGCAGCGTTGAAGGACAGAGCCAGACCCAGTACTTC. It is translated as CSVEGQSQTQYF.

The chain combines TRBV7-9 with TRBJ1-2; D gene ambiguous. CDR3 size: 13 residues. V dropped 5 bases and J dropped 2 bases, with 9 bases sitting between them. Per the germline V gene, CDR1 is SEHNR and CDR2 is FQNEAQ (reference sequence). The CDR3 loop reads CASSATENYGYTF. The CDR3 nucleotides are TGTGCCAGCAGCGCGACGGAGAACTATGGCTACACCTTC. The full variable domain, in which reference TRBV7-9 and TRBJ1-2 provide the parts outside the CDR3, is DTGVSQNPRHKITKRGQNVTFRCDPISEHNRLYWYRQTLGQGPEFLTYFQNEAQLEKSRLLSDRFSAERPKGSFSTLEIQRTEQGDSAMYLCASSATENYGYTFGSGTRLTVV.

The rearrangement uses TRBV28 and TRBJ2-2, with TRBD2 matching 11 bases. CDR1 is MDHEN and CDR2 is SYDVKM in the germline V gene. The ends lost 6 bases at V and 5 bases at J; junction bases unmatched: 17. The CDR3 is 19 amino acids. The CDR3 loop is CASSKPLAGGKRRTGELFF. CDR3 nucleotides: TGTGCCAGCAGCAAACCCTTAGCGGGAGGGAAAAGAAGGACCGGGGAGCTGTTTTTT.

The gene calls are TRBV9 and TRBJ1-2; 8 bases are a match to TRBD1. Germline-derived CDR1 and CDR2 are SGDLS and YYNGEE. The CDR3 covers 15 residues. V lost 3 bases to trimming and J lost 4 bases; unmatched junction nucleotides: 8. DNA of the CDR3: TGTGCCAGCAGCGGACGGACAGGGCCTATCTATGGCTACACCTTC. This sequence encodes CASSGRTGPIYGYTF.

This clone was found a few times. CDR3 amino acids: CASSSGQGALSSYEQYF. CDR3 sequence (DNA): TGTGCCAGCTCATCCGGACAGGGGGCCTTGAGCTCCTACGAGCAGTACTTC. The chain employs TRBV18 and TRBJ2-7; 11 bases line up with TRBD1. J was trimmed by 0 bases and V by 5 bases; bases with no gene match: 9. The CDR3 runs to 17 residues. Germline V CDR1 and CDR2: KGHSH, LQKENI.

The chain employs TRBV7-2 and TRBJ1-2; D unclear. V was pared by 3 bases and J by 1 base, with 6 bases between. The CDR3 length is 13 residues. Germline loops: CDR1 SGHTA, CDR2 FQGNSA. CDR3 nucleotides: TGTGCCAGCAGCTTTGGTTTTAACTATGGCTACACCTTC. It codes for CASSFGFNYGYTF.

The chain uses TRBV6-5 and TRBJ2-7; TRBD1 matches 8 bases. With V trimmed by 8 bases and J by 3 bases, 6 bases remained unmatched. The CDR3 is 13 residues long. Germline V lookup: CDR1 MNHEY, CDR2 SVGAGI. CDR3 coding DNA: TGTGCCAGCCTGGACAGGGCTCTCTACGAGCAGTACTTC. This encodes CASLDRALYEQYF.

The chain links TRBV21-1 to TRBJ2-1. TRBV21-1 is annotated as a pseudogene. The CDR3 spans 16 residues. CDR3 nucleotide sequence: TGTGCCAGCAGCATAACCCCCAAATCCACCTACAATGAGCAGTTCTTC. Its translation: CASSITPKSTYNEQFF.

This clone was observed once. This chain links TRBV18 with TRBJ1-1; the D is unclear. CDR1 is KGHSH and CDR2 is LQKENI in the germline V gene. V was pared by 4 bases and J by 1 base, with 10 bases between. The CDR3 is 14 amino acids. CDR3 bases: TGTGCCAGCTCACTCCGTGGACGGAACACTGAAGCTTTCTTT. Amino acids: CASSLRGRNTEAFF.

The rearrangement joins TRBV12-3 or TRBV12-4 to TRBJ1-1; TRBD1 is a possible D gene (6 bases). This CDR3 region has 12 residues. Trimming removed 6 bases from V and 5 bases from J, with 10 bases in between. The CDR3 reads CASRQGVTEAFF. CDR3 nucleotides: TGTGCCAGCAGACAGGGAGTGACTGAAGCTTTCTTT.

This clone showed up just once. The chain is built from TRBV19 and TRBJ1-5, with D possibly matching TRBD1 (5 bases). V dropped 3 bases and J dropped 6 bases, with 12 bases sitting between them. Germline V gene data show CDR1 as LNHDA and CDR2 as SQIVND (reference sequence). This CDR3 is built from 14 residues. The CDR3 DNA follows: TGTGCCAGTAGTATCGGGGCAGGAGGTCAGCCCCAGCATTTT. This codes for CASSIGAGGQPQHF.

The rearrangement links TRBV7-9 to TRBJ1-5, with D unresolved. Trimming took off 5 bases at V and 0 bases at J, with 8 bases between the two ends. CDR3 size: 14 residues. Per the germline V gene, CDR1 is SEHNR and CDR2 is FQNEAQ (reference sequence). CDR3 bases: TGTGCCAGCAGCGGCCGGGATAGCAATCAGCCCCAGCATTTT. It is translated as CASSGRDSNQPQHF.

The gene calls are TRBV13 and TRBJ2-3, with D tentatively TRBD2 (5 bases). Trimming cost V 4 bases and J 7 bases, with 21 bases left between them. The length of the CDR3 is 16 residues. Germline assignment: CDR1 PRHDT and CDR2 FYEKMQ (reference sequence). Written as DNA, the CDR3 is TGTGCCAGCAGCTGGTACGGTCAGCGAGGAGGTAATACGCAGTATTTT. Encoded protein: CASSWYGQRGGNTQYF.

The chain joins TRBV25-1 to TRBJ2-5; TRBD2 might be the D (7 bases). Between the trimmed V and J ends, which lost 6 bases and 9 bases, there was a span of 14 bases. CDR3 length: 12 residues. Germline loops: CDR1 MGHDK, CDR2 SYGVNS. The CDR3 protein is CASRGGAGAQYF. The CDR3 DNA sequence: TGTGCCAGCAGGGGGGGGGCGGGGGCCCAGTACTTC.

The CDR3 region is CASMHRFSPLHF. The DNA for the CDR3 is TGTGCCAGCATGCACAGGTTTTCACCCCTCCACTTT. The rearrangement links TRBV2 to TRBJ1-6; tentatively, D is TRBD1 (5 bases). CDR1 is SNHLY and CDR2 is FYNNEI in the germline V gene. This CDR3 is built from 12 residues. V lost 7 bases, J lost 9 bases, and 10 bases lay in between.

The rearrangement uses TRBV2 and TRBJ1-6; D unresolved. Germline loops: CDR1 SNHLY, CDR2 FYNNEI. The CDR3 spans 13 residues. V lost 7 bases to trimming and J lost 7 bases, with 11 bases between them. Here the CDR3 DNA reads TGTGCCAGCAAAGGCTTCTCGAATTCACCCCTCCACTTT. It encodes CASKGFSNSPLHF.

V is TRBV12-3 or TRBV12-4 and J is TRBJ1-2; D not certain. The length of the CDR3 is 13 residues. Deletions cut 5 bases from V and 4 bases from J, with 11 bases between. The CDR3 protein is CASSEGNSYGYTF. Written as DNA, the CDR3 is TGTGCCAGCAGTGAAGGGAATTCCTATGGCTACACCTTC.

The chain uses TRBV4-1 and TRBJ2-1; 7 bases agree with TRBD2. This CDR3 has 15 residues. The V gene end was trimmed by 1 base and the J gene end by 8 bases; junction bases not matched to a gene: 8. Germline V gene sequence: CDR1 MGHRA, CDR2 YSYEKL. The DNA of the CDR3 is TGCGCCAGCAGCCAAGTTGCGGGAGATCTCTATGAGCAGTTCTTC. Protein: CASSQVAGDLYEQFF.

The rearrangement uses TRBV2 and TRBJ2-6; D remains ambiguous. Germline V gives CDR1 SNHLY, CDR2 FYNNEI. V was shortened by 5 bases and J by 9 bases, with 8 bases between the two germline ends. The CDR3 is 12 amino acids. In nucleotides, the CDR3 is TGTGCCAGCAGTACACAGCACAACGTCCTGACTTTC. It translates to CASSTQHNVLTF.

The V and J genes are TRBV19 and TRBJ1-2; 7 positions match TRBD1. Trimming cost V 6 bases and J 5 bases; bases outside gene matches: 21. CDR1 is LNHDA and CDR2 is SQIVND in the germline V gene (reference sequence). The CDR3 length is 18 residues. CDR3 DNA: TGTGCCAGTAGAACGGCGTTGAAAGGGGGCTCTCATACTTATGGCTACACCTTC. Its protein is CASRTALKGGSHTYGYTF.

This rearrangement joins TRBV3-1 (or the pseudogene TRBV3-2) to TRBJ1-3; no reliable D call. The CDR3 is made up of 15 amino acids. The V gene's germline CDR1 is LGHDT and CDR2 YNNKEL (reference sequence). Trimming stripped 0 bases from V and 2 bases from J, with 8 bases between. DNA for the CDR3: TGTGCCAGCAGCCAAGATATCAGCCCTGGAAACACCATATATTTT. Protein: CASSQDISPGNTIYF.

This chain uses TRBV10-3 with TRBJ2-3; 9 nucleotides align to TRBD1. CDR1 ENHRY and CDR2 SYGVKD come from the germline V gene. With V trimmed by 10 bases and J by 5 bases, 10 bases remained unmatched. The length of the CDR3 is 14 residues. In DNA, the CDR3 is TGTGCCACCGCCGGGACAGGGAATAAAGATACGCAGTATTTT. The encoded protein is CATAGTGNKDTQYF.

The chain uses TRBV18 and TRBJ2-7, with a weak D call TRBD1 (6 bases). Between the trimmed V and J ends, which lost 3 bases and 1 base, there was a span of 16 bases. In germline, CDR1 is KGHSH, CDR2 LQKENI. CDR3 size: 16 residues. The CDR3 DNA reads TGTGCCAGCTCACCCAGCCTCGGACAGCGATCCTACGAGCAGTACTTC. It translates to CASSPSLGQRSYEQYF.

This clone showed up just once. The chain employs TRBV7-9 and TRBJ1-4; D remains ambiguous. CDR1 is SEHNR and CDR2 is FQNEAQ in the germline V gene (reference sequence). Trimming cost V 5 bases and J 8 bases, with 18 bases left between them. The CDR3 extends over 15 amino acids. As DNA, the CDR3 is TGTGCCAGCAGCCCTACAAATAGGGCTGGGGAAAAACTGTTTTTT. This encodes CASSPTNRAGEKLFF.

As concerns this clone: In the same sample, other DNA sequences code for this CDR3. This chain joins TRBV28 and TRBJ2-7; D remains ambiguous. The length of the CDR3 is 11 residues. Germline loops: CDR1 MDHEN, CDR2 SYDVKM. The ends were cut back, 2 bases at V and 4 bases at J, with 3 bases in the middle. CDR3 bases: TGTGCCAGCAGTTTAACGTACGAGCAGTACTTC. This encodes CASSLTYEQYF.

In this sample, this clone is medium-sized. The chain links TRBV2 to TRBJ1-6; D gene ambiguous. The V gene's germline CDR1 is SNHLY and CDR2 FYNNEI. With 4 bases removed from V and 9 bases from J, the gap between germline ends came to 16 bases. The CDR3 runs 15 residues. CDR3 DNA sequence: TGTGCCAGCAGTGCGGGCCAACTTCGGGGTTCACCCCTCCACTTT. Translation gives CASSAGQLRGSPLHF.

This chain uses TRBV6-1 with TRBJ2-1, with TRBD2 identical over 9 bases. Trimming at V came to 1 base and at J to 6 bases, leaving 4 bases not matched to a gene. The CDR3 consists of 15 residues. CDR1 is MNHNS and CDR2 is SASEGT in the germline V gene. The CDR3 loop is CASSEEETSGNEQFF. In DNA, the CDR3 is TGTGCCAGCAGTGAAGAAGAGACTAGCGGCAATGAGCAGTTCTTC.

The chain is built from TRBV18 and TRBJ2-3, with TRBD2 matching 9 bases. The CDR3 is 18 amino acids. CDR1 is KGHSH and CDR2 is LQKENI in the germline V gene. V lost 6 bases to trimming and J lost 0 bases; unmatched junction nucleotides: 13. CDR3 sequence: CASSREAGGPGSTDTQYF. CDR3 bases: TGTGCCAGCTCGCGTGAGGCGGGAGGGCCGGGGAGCACAGATACGCAGTATTTT.

The CDR3 bases are TGTGCCAGCCAAGGGGAATGGTCTGGAAACACCATATATTTT. Its translation is CASQGEWSGNTIYF. The chain recombines TRBV6-5 with TRBJ1-3; TRBD1 might be the D (5 bases). V was pared by 8 bases and J by 1 base, with 12 bases between. Germline V gives CDR1 MNHEY, CDR2 SVGAGI. CDR3 size: 14 residues.